A selection of T cell receptor beta chains follows, all from one sample in a study of blood T cell repertoires in COVID-19. Assay: immunoSEQ multiplex PCR; the TCRdb copy retains only in-frame clones and omits some. The table has some 340,000 clones, approximately 89% seen once; the top ten hold 5.3%. The source material was PBMCs or T cells enriched from blood (not recorded which). The receptor source for this set is a woman aged 25 to 39 who had recovered from COVID-19. Each CDR3 is given with its conserved first and last residue. The D gene is left open where the match is weak. Expanded clones get a size class; other rows say once, few or many, or leave the size out.

j_call	clone_size	v_call	d_call	cdr3_aa	cdr3_nt
TRBJ1-4	NA	TRBV7-7	TRBD1	CASSPYRGPNEKLFF	TGTGCTAGCAGCCCATACAGGGGGCCTAATGAAAAACTGTTTTTT
TRBJ2-1	few	TRBV2	TRBD1	CASKGRGYNEQFF	TGTGCCAGCAAGGGCAGGGGGTACAATGAGCAGTTCTTC
TRBJ1-4	NA	TRBV9	TRBD1	CASSIGTGFNEKLFF	TGTGCCAGCAGCATCGGGACAGGCTTTAATGAAAAACTGTTTTTT
TRBJ2-7	NA	TRBV7-2	NA	CASSIGHGYPYEQYF	TGTGCCAGCAGCATTGGACACGGATACCCCTACGAGCAGTACTTC
TRBJ2-7	NA	TRBV7-2	NA	CASSLRGSYEQYF	TGTGCCAGCAGCTTACGGGGCTCCTACGAGCAGTACTTC
TRBJ2-3	once	TRBV19	NA	CASSIRRGTFFTTDTQYF	TGTGCCAGTAGTATTAGGCGTGGGACTTTCTTCACCACAGATACGCAGTATTTT
TRBJ1-1	NA	TRBV6-5	NA	CASSPVGGGGTEAFF	TGTGCCAGCAGTCCCGTTGGAGGAGGCGGCACTGAAGCTTTCTTT
TRBJ1-6	NA	TRBV7-7	TRBD1	CASSSGTGGNSPLHF	TGTGCCAGCAGCTCAGGGACAGGGGGAAATTCACCCCTCCACTTT
TRBJ2-7	NA	TRBV7-2	NA	CASSLVSRSSYEQYF	TGTGCCAGCAGCTTAGTCTCCCGCAGCTCCTACGAGCAGTACTTC
TRBJ1-4	NA	TRBV5-4	TRBD1	CASSLSGTVEKLFF	TGTGCCAGCAGCTTATCCGGGACAGTAGAAAAACTGTTTTTT
TRBJ1-1	NA	TRBV7-2	NA	CASSLGQTGHLNTEAFF	TGTGCCAGCAGTTTAGGCCAAACGGGACACTTAAACACTGAAGCTTTCTTT
TRBJ1-5	NA	TRBV6-1	NA	CASSERGGNSNQPQHF	TGTGCCAGCAGTGAAAGAGGAGGGAATAGCAATCAGCCCCAGCATTTT
TRBJ1-4	NA	TRBV7-9	NA	CASSTFGGEKLFF	TGTGCCAGCAGCACGTTCGGGGGGGAAAAACTGTTTTTT
TRBJ2-7	NA	TRBV7-9	NA	CASSARDIPYEQYF	TGTGCCAGCAGCGCCCGGGACATTCCCTACGAGCAGTACTTC
TRBJ2-3	NA	TRBV5-1	TRBD1	CASSSFRTGLTDTQYF	TGCGCCAGCAGCTCCTTCAGGACAGGGCTAACAGATACGCAGTATTTT
TRBJ2-7	few	TRBV5-1	TRBD2	CASSLVPSGGTTSYEQYF	TGCGCCAGCAGCTTGGTGCCTAGCGGGGGGACTACCTCCTACGAGCAGTACTTC
TRBJ2-3	NA	TRBV2	TRBD2	CASSEQSGGVPSTDTQYF	TGTGCCAGCAGTGAACAGAGCGGGGGGGTCCCTAGCACAGATACGCAGTATTTT
TRBJ2-3	NA	TRBV6-1	TRBD1	CASSRPGQGSDTQYF	TGTGCCAGCAGCCGACCGGGACAGGGGTCAGATACGCAGTATTTT
TRBJ2-7	NA	TRBV5-5	NA	CASSLDRAYSYEQYF	TGTGCCAGCAGCTTGGACAGGGCCTACTCCTACGAGCAGTACTTC
TRBJ2-2	NA	TRBV24-1	NA	CATGSAGARDTGELFF	TGTGCCACCGGGTCCGCAGGGGCTCGGGACACCGGGGAGCTGTTTTTT
TRBJ2-3	NA	TRBV5-4	TRBD2	CASSLEAGGPYTQYF	TGTGCCAGCAGCTTGGAAGCGGGGGGGCCGTATACGCAGTATTTT
TRBJ1-3	NA	TRBV5-4	NA	CASSLSQEPPSGNTIYF	TGTGCCAGCAGCTTGTCACAGGAGCCACCCTCTGGAAACACCATATATTTT
TRBJ1-5	NA	TRBV7-8	NA	CASSNKGHTPRDSNQPQHF	TGTGCCAGCAGCAATAAGGGACATACTCCTCGTGATAGCAATCAGCCCCAGCATTTT
TRBJ2-3	NA	TRBV4-3	NA	CASSQENPGTDTQYF	TGCGCCAGCAGCCAAGAAAATCCGGGGACAGATACGCAGTATTTT
TRBJ2-2	NA	TRBV5-1	NA	CASSTVLNTGELFF	TGCGCCAGCAGTACAGTGTTGAACACCGGGGAGCTGTTTTTT
TRBJ1-5	NA	TRBV6-1	NA	CASSEQGLRFGSNQPQHF	TGTGCCAGCAGTGAACAGGGGCTCCGGTTTGGGAGCAATCAGCCCCAGCATTTT
TRBJ1-1	NA	TRBV28	TRBD1	CASSLSTGGTEAFF	TGTGCCAGCAGTTTATCGACAGGGGGCACTGAAGCTTTCTTT
TRBJ2-5	NA	TRBV7-3	TRBD2	CASSLAGGETQYF	TGTGCCAGCAGTCTAGCGGGGGGTGAGACCCAGTACTTC
TRBJ1-2	few	TRBV6-5	NA	CASSYSIGDSGYTF	TGTGCCAGCAGTTACTCTATTGGGGACTCAGGCTACACCTTC
TRBJ2-2	NA	TRBV9	NA	CASRPPRTEELFF	TGTGCCAGCAGGCCCCCTAGAACCGAGGAGCTGTTTTTT
TRBJ1-2	few	TRBV6-5	NA	CASAEAGLTRRGYTF	TGTGCCAGCGCCGAGGCAGGGCTAACCCGCCGGGGCTACACCTTC
TRBJ1-1	NA	TRBV29-1	NA	CSLTSEGGTEAFF	TGCAGCCTTACCAGTGAGGGAGGCACTGAAGCTTTCTTT
TRBJ1-3	NA	TRBV27	NA	CASSPRRQGFSGNTIYF	TGTGCCAGCAGTCCCCGGCGTCAGGGCTTCTCTGGAAACACCATATATTTT
TRBJ1-2	NA	TRBV11-1	NA	CASSLAGQLNYGYTF	TGTGCCAGCAGCTTAGCGGGACAACTTAACTATGGCTACACCTTC
TRBJ2-3	NA	TRBV7-2	NA	CASSFGRDTDTQYF	TGTGCCAGCAGCTTCGGCAGGGACACAGATACGCAGTATTTT
TRBJ2-5	NA	TRBV25-1	NA	CASRTPGRGETQYF	TGTGCCAGCAGGACCCCAGGGCGCGGAGAGACCCAGTACTTC
TRBJ2-7	NA	TRBV4-1	TRBD1	CASSEGQGSYEQYF	TGCGCCAGCAGCGAAGGACAGGGGTCCTACGAGCAGTACTTC
TRBJ1-2	NA	TRBV19	NA	CASSIGGGYGYTF	TGTGCCAGTAGTATTGGGGGCGGCTATGGCTACACCTTC
TRBJ1-5	NA	TRBV3-1/TRBV3-2	NA	CASSPPRSPPGPLWNSNQPQHF	TGTGCCAGCAGCCCGCCACGTTCCCCCCCAGGGCCCCTGTGGAATAGCAATCAGCCCCAGCATTTT
TRBJ2-5	NA	TRBV19	TRBD2	CASSTAGTSGTRAQYF	TGTGCCAGTAGTACCGCCGGGACTAGCGGCACCCGGGCCCAGTACTTC